The 11 T cell receptor beta chains presented below share a single source sample, sequenced in a study of blood T cells in healthy people across ages (dated by TCRdb to about 2015). The library was prepared using 5' RACE. Sequencing instrument: Illumina HiSeq 2500. A second 7 to 11 cycle PCR used a sample-barcoded 5' primer and a J-beta primer mix. Using fastp trimming at Q25 and MiXCR clonotype assembly, TCRdb reanalyzed the public sequencing data and kept in-frame beta chains. A single entry per CDR3 protein holds the most common genes and DNA from its merged rows. The sample table lists 380,000 or so distinct CDR3 sequences, about 55% of them with a count of one. Jointly, the top ten make up around 53% of the sample. Sequenced input: blood. The receptors were gathered from a man in his sixties in good health.

This chain uses TRBV7-6 with TRBJ2-7; 9 positions match TRBD1. The J call may be mistaken, given a closer DNA end match to TRBJ2-5. Looked up from germline, CDR1 is SGHVS and CDR2 is FNYEAQ. This CDR3 is built from 15 residues. The CDR3 DNA reads TGTGCCAGCAGGGCTTCCACAGGGGGCGTAGAGACCCAGTACTTC. Its protein is CASRASTGGVETQYF.

CDR3 in DNA: TGTGCCATCGGACCTCTAGCGGGGGCTAGTGAGCAGTTCTTC. Its translation: CAIGPLAGASEQFF. The rearrangement uses TRBV10-3 and TRBJ2-1, with TRBD2 identical over 10 bases. The CDR3 consists of 14 residues. From germline, CDR1 is ENHRY and CDR2 SYGVKD. Germline trimming cut 8 bases from V and 9 bases from J; bases unmatched to any gene: 10.

This chain joins TRBV11-2 and TRBJ2-7; D is uncertain. Trimming cost V 2 bases and J 2 bases, with 10 bases left between them. The CDR3 runs to 14 residues. CDR1 and CDR2 from the germline V gene are SGHAT and FQNNGV. CDR3 in DNA: TGTGCCAGCAGCTTATTTGTCGGAGCCTACGAGCAGTACTTC. This sequence encodes CASSLFVGAYEQYF.

J is TRBJ2-5 and V is TRBV20-1; D is possibly TRBD2 (6 bases). Germline CDR1 and CDR2: DFQATT and SNEGSKA (reference sequence). The CDR3 sequence is 16 residues long. V gave up 3 bases and J gave up 2 bases, with 19 bases separating them. The CDR3 protein is CSARAYVGGSQETQYF. The CDR3 coding sequence is TGCAGTGCTAGGGCATACGTGGGGGGTTCTCAAGAGACCCAGTACTTC.

J is TRBJ2-5 and V is TRBV6-5; 10 bases line up with TRBD2. Judging by the DNA end, TRBJ2-7 fits better; the J call may be wrong. The CDR3 runs to 13 residues. The germline V gene has CDR1 MNHEY and CDR2 SVGAGI. This chain's CDR3 is CASSGTSANEQYF. In DNA form, the CDR3 reads TGTGCCAGCAGTGGGACTAGCGCCAACGAGCAGTACTTC.

The gene calls are TRBV7-9 and TRBJ2-5; D is possibly TRBD1 (6 bases). Matching the DNA end better, TRBJ2-7 makes the J call doubtful. This CDR3 spans 14 amino acids. Per the germline V gene, CDR1 is SEHNR and CDR2 is FQNEAQ (reference sequence). The CDR3 coding sequence is TGTGCCAGCAGCTTAGCACAGGGTAAGGTCGAGCAGTACTTC. This encodes CASSLAQGKVEQYF.

Points on this clonotype: A junction boundary mismatches the germline segment, possibly from a read error. J is TRBJ2-3 and V is TRBV7-7; either TRBD1 or TRBD2 may supply D (5 bases each). This CDR3 has 14 residues. The germline gives CDR1 SSHAT, CDR2 FNYEAQ (reference sequence). CDR3 amino acids: CASSKGTHTDTQYF. The CDR3 bases are TGTGCTAGCAGCAAGGGGACCCACACAGATACGCAGTATTTT.

This clonotype was counted at least ten times. The chain links TRBV28 to TRBJ2-7; D might be TRBD1 (6 bases). This CDR3 contains 14 residues. Trimming removed 5 bases at V and 2 bases at J, with 13 bases between. From germline, CDR1 is MDHEN and CDR2 SYDVKM. The CDR3 loop reads CASSTTGFTYEQYF. Written as DNA, the CDR3 is TGTGCCAGCAGTACCACAGGGTTCACCTACGAGCAGTACTTC.

The CDR3 here is CASSLGRAKNIQYF. The DNA for the CDR3 is TGTGCCAGCAGCTTAGGGAGAGCCAAAAACATTCAGTACTTC. The chain has TRBV11-3 and TRBJ2-4, with D unclear. The CDR3 has 14 residues. Trimming cost V 1 base and J 0 bases, with 4 bases left between them. The germline gives CDR1 SGHNT, CDR2 YENEEA.

Details on this clonotype: Relative to the germline gene, one junction end is altered; a read error may explain this. This CDR3 is CSVERTGANYGHTF. In nucleotides, the CDR3 is TGCAGCGTTGAAAGGACAGGGGCTAACTATGGCCACACCTTC. The chain uses TRBV29-1 and TRBJ1-2, with 9 positions matching TRBD1. This CDR3 spans 14 amino acids. Per the germline V gene, CDR1 is SQVTM and CDR2 is ANQGSEA.

The table lists this clonotype with many counts. The genes are TRBV7-2 and TRBJ1-6; TRBD1 might be the D (5 bases). CDR1 is SGHTA and CDR2 is FQGNSA in the germline V gene. V was pared by 5 bases and J by 14 bases, with 19 bases between. The CDR3 runs to 14 residues. CDR3 sequence (DNA): TGTGCCAGCAGCATAAGACAGCCCGTAAGGGCCCTCCACTTT. This translates into CASSIRQPVRALHF.